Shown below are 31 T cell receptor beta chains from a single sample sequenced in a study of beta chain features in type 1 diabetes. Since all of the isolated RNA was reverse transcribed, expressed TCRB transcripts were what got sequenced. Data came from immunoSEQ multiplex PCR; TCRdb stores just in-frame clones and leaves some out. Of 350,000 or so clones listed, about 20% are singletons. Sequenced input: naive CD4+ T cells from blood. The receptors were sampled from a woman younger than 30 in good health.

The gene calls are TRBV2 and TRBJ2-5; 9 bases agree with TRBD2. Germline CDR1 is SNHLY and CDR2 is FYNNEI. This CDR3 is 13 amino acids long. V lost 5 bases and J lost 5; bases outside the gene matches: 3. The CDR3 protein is CASSTGTSETQYF. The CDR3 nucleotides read TGTGCCAGCAGTACCGGGACTAGCGAGACCCAGTACTTC.

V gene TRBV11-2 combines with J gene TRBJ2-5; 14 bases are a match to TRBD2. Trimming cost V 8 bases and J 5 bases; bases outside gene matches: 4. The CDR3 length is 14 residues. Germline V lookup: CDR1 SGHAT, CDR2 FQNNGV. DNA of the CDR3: TGTGCCAGCGGCGGGACTAGCGGGAGTGAGACCCAGTACTTC. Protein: CASGGTSGSETQYF.

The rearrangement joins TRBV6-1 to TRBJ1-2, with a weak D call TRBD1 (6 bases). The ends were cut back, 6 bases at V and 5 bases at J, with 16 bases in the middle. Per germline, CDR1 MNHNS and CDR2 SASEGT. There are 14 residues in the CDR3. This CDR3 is CASRSTQGLYGYTF. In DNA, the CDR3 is TGTGCCAGCAGATCAACACAGGGATTATATGGCTACACCTTC.

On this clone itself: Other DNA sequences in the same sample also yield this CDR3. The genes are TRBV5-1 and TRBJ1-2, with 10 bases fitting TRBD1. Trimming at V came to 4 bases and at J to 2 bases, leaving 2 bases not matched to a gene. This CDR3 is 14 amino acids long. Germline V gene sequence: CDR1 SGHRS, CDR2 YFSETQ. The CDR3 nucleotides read TGCGCCAGCAGCGCGGGACAGGGGAACTATGGCTACACCTTC. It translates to CASSAGQGNYGYTF.

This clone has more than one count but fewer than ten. CDR3 protein: CASSQEWTGTAYGYTF. The CDR3 nucleotides read TGTGCCAGCAGCCAAGAATGGACCGGGACAGCTTATGGCTACACCTTC. The V gene is TRBV4-2, the J gene TRBJ1-2; TRBD1 matches at 7 bases. Germline V gene data show CDR1 as LGHNA and CDR2 as YNFKEQ. The CDR3 runs 16 residues. The V segment lost 0 bases and the J segment 5 bases; nucleotides outside the gene matches: 9.

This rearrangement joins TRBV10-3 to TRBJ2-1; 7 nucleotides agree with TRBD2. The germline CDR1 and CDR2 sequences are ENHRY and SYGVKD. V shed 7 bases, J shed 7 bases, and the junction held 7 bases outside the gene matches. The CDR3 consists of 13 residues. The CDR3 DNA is TGTGCCATCAACCCGACTAGCCTAAATGAGCAGTTCTTC. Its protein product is CAINPTSLNEQFF.

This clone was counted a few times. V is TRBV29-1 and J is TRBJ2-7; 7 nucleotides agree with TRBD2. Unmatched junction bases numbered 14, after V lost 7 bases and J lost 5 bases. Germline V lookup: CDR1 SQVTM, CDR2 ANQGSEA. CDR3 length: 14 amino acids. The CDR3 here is CSARLTSVVDEQYF. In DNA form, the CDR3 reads TGCAGCGCCAGACTAACTAGCGTTGTCGACGAGCAGTACTTC.

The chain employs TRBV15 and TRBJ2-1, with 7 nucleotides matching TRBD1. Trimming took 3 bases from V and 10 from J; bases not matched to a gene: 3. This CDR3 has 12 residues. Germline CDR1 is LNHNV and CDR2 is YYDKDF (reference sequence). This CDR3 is CATSSLTGEQFF. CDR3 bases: TGTGCCACCAGCAGCTTGACAGGGGAGCAGTTCTTC.

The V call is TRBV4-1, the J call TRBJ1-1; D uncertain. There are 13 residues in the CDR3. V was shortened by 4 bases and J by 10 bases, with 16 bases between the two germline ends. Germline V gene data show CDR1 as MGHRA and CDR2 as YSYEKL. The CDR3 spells CASSLNGLALAFF. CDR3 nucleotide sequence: TGCGCCAGCAGCCTAAACGGGTTAGCCCTAGCTTTCTTT.

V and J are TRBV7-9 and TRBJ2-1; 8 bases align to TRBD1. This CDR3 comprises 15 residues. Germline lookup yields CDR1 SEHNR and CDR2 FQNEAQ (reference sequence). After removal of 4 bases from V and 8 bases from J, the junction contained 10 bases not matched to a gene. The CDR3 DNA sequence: TGTGCCAGCAGCTCAGGACAGGGAGTATATGATGAGCAGTTCTTC. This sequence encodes CASSSGQGVYDEQFF.

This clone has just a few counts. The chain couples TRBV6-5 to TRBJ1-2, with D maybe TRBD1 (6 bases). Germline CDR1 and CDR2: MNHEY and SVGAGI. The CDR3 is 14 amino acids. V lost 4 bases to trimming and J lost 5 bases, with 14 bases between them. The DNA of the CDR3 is TGTGCCAGCAGTTCCGATCGGACAGCATATGGCTACACCTTC. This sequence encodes CASSSDRTAYGYTF.

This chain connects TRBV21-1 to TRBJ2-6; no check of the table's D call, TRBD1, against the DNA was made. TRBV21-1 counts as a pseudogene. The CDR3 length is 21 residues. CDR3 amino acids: CASSKAKTRTGEYSGANVLTF. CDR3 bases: TGTGCCAGCAGCAAAGCCAAGACGAGGACAGGAGAGTACTCTGGGGCCAACGTCCTGACTTTC.

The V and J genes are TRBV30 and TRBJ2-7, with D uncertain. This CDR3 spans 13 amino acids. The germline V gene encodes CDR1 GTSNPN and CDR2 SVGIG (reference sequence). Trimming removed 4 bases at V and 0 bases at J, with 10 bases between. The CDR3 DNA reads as TGTGCCTGGACTTACCCCAGCTCCTACGAGCAGTACTTC. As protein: CAWTYPSSYEQYF.

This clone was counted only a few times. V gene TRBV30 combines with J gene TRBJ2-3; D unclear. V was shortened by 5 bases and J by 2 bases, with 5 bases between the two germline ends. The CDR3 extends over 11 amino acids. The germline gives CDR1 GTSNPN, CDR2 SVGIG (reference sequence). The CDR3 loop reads CAWGFTDTQYF. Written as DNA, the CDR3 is TGTGCCTGGGGCTTCACAGATACGCAGTATTTT.

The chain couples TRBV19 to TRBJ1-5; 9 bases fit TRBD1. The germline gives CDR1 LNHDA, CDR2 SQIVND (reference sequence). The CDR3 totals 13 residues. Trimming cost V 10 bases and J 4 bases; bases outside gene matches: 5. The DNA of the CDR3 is TGTGCCATCGCCGGGACAGGGAATCAGCCCCAGCATTTT. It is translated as CAIAGTGNQPQHF.

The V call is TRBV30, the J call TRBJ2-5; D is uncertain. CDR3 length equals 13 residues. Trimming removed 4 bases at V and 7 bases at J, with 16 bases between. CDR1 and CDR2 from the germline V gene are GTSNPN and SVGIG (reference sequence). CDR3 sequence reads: CAWNSARLGTQYF. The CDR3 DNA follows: TGTGCCTGGAACTCAGCGCGGTTGGGGACCCAGTACTTC.

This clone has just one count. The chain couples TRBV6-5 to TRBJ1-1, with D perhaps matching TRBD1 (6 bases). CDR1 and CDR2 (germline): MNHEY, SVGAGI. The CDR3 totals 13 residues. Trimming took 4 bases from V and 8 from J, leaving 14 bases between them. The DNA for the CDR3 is TGTGCCAGCAGTTTAAACAGGGAGCTCGAAGCTTTCTTT. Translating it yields CASSLNRELEAFF.

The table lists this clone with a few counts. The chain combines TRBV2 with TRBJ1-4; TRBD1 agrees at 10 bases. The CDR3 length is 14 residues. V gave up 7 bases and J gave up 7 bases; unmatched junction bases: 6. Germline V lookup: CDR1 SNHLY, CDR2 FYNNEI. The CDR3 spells CASIRDRGGEKLFF. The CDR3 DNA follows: TGTGCCAGCATCAGGGACAGGGGAGGTGAAAAACTGTTTTTT.

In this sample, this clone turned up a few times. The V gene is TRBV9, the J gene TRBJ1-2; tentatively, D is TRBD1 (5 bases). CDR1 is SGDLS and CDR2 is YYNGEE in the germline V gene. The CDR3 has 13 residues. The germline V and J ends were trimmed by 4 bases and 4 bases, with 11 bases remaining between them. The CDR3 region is CASSPRQSYGYTF. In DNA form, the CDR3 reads TGTGCCAGCAGCCCGAGACAGAGCTATGGCTACACCTTC.

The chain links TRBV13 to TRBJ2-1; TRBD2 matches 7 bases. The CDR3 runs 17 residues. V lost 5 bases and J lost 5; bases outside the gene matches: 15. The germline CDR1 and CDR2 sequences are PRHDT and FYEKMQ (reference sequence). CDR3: CASSPPWWSGVNNEQFF. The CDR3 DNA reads TGTGCCAGCAGCCCCCCCTGGTGGAGCGGGGTGAACAATGAGCAGTTCTTC.

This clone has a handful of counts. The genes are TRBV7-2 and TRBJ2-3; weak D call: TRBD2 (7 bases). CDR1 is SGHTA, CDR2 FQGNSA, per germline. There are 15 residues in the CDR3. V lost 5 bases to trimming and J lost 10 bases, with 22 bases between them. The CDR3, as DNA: TGTGCCAGCAGCCACCCCCCGCGGGGGCGGCATGCGCAGTATTTT. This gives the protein CASSHPPRGRHAQYF.

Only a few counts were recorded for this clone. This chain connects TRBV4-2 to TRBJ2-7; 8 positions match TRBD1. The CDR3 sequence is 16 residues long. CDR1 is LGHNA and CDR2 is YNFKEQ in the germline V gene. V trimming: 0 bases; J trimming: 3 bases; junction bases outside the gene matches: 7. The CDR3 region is CASSQDFGQGRYEQYF. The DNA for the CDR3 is TGTGCCAGCAGCCAAGATTTCGGACAGGGACGCTACGAGCAGTACTTC.

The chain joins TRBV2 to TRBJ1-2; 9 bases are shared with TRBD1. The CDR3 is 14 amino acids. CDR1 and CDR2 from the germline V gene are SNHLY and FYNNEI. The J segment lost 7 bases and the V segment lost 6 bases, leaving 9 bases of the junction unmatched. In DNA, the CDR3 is TGTGCCAGCAGCCGGGACAGGGTTCAATCTGGCTACACCTTC. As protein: CASSRDRVQSGYTF.

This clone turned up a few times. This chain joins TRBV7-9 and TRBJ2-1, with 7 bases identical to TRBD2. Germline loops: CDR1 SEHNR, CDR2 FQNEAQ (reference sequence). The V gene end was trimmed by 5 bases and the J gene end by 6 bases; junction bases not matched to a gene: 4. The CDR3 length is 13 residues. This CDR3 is CASSLGLGNEQFF. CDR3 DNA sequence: TGTGCCAGCAGCCTCGGACTAGGCAATGAGCAGTTCTTC.

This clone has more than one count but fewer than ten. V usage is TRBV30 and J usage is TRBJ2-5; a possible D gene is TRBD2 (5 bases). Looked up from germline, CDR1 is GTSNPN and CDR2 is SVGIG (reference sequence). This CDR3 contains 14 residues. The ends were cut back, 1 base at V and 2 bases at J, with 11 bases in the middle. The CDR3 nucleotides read TGTGCCTGGAGTGACGGACGGGATCAAGAGACCCAGTACTTC. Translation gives CAWSDGRDQETQYF.

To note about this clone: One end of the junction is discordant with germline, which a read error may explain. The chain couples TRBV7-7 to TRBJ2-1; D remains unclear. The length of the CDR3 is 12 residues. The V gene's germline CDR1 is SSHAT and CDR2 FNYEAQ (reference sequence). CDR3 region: CASSPIRDEQFF. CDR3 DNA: TGTGCTAGCAGCCCCATCCGAGATGAGCAGTTCTTC.

In DNA form, the CDR3 reads TGTGCCAGCAGCCCCCGGGGGACAGGGAGGGCCAAAAACATTCAGTACTTC. This encodes CASSPRGTGRAKNIQYF. J is TRBJ2-4 and V is TRBV21-1; TRBD1 is the table's D call, not checked against the DNA. TRBV21-1 is tagged as a pseudogene. The CDR3 is 17 amino acids.

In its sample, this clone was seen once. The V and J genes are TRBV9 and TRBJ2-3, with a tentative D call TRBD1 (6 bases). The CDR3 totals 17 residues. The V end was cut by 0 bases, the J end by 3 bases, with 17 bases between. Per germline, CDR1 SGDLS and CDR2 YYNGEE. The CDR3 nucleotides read TGTGCCAGCAGCGTAGCGTGGGGGCCCCCTAGAACAGATACGCAGTATTTT. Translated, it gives CASSVAWGPPRTDTQYF. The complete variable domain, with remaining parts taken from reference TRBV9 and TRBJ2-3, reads DSGVTQTPKHLITATGQRVTLRCSPRSGDLSVYWYQQSLDQGLQFLIQYYNGEERAKGNILERFSAQQFPDLHSELNLSSLELGDSALYFCASSVAWGPPRTDTQYFGPGTRLTVL.

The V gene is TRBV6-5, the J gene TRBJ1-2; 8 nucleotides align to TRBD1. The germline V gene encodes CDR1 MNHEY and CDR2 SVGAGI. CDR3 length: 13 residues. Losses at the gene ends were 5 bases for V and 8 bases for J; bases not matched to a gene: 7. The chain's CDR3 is CASSPRQGTGYTF. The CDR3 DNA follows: TGTGCCAGCAGTCCAAGACAGGGGACGGGCTACACCTTC.

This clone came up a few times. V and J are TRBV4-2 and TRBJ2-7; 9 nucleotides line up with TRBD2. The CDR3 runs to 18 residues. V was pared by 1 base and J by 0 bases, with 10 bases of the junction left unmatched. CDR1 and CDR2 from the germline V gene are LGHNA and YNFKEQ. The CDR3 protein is CASSQASRSGGLSYEQYF. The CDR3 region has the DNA TGTGCCAGCAGCCAAGCGTCCCGCAGCGGGGGGCTCTCCTACGAGCAGTACTTC.

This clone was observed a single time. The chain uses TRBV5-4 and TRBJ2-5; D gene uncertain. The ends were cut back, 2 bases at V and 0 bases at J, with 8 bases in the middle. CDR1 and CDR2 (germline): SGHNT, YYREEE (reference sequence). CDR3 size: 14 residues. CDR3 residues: CASSFPEDQETQYF. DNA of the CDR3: TGTGCCAGCAGCTTTCCTGAGGACCAAGAGACCCAGTACTTC.